This T cell receptor (beta chain) was documented in a study of blood T cell repertoires in COVID-19. Trimming at V came to 5 bases and at J to 3 bases, leaving 7 bases not matched to a gene. The CDR3 contains 15 residues. The germline CDR1 and CDR2 sequences are MNHEY and SVGAGI. Using immunoSEQ multiplex PCR, the repertoire was profiled, and TCRdb retains in-frame clones only, with some absent. The repertoire includes about 120,000 clones, more than 80% of them detected once, and over 9.5% sits in the top ten. The rearrangement links TRBV6-5 to TRBJ2-7; 10 nucleotides agree with TRBD1. The source material was peripheral blood. The source of this sequence is a human donor in a cohort sampled during active COVID-19. CDR3 DNA: TGTGCCAGCAGTCGCAACCGGGACAGGGGCTACGAGCAGTACTTC. As protein: CASSRNRDRGYEQYF.